The 15 T cell receptor beta chains in this list originate from one sample, sequenced in a study of blood T cell repertoires in COVID-19. Data came from immunoSEQ multiplex PCR; TCRdb stores just in-frame clones and leaves some out. The table includes about 250,000 clones, approximately 82% detected once. The sequenced sample was peripheral blood. The receptors were gathered from a woman of 80 years or more with active or convalescent COVID-19.

The chain recombines TRBV23-1 with TRBJ1-5; a weak D match, TRBD1 (5 bases). TRBV23-1 is an open reading frame whose function is uncertain. Trimming cost V 0 bases and J 4 bases, with 22 bases left between them. The CDR3 is 19 amino acids. The DNA of the CDR3 is TGCGCCAGCAGTCAATCTATAGGCCAAGGACACCCTTTAAATCAGCCCCAGCATTTT. The encoded protein is CASSQSIGQGHPLNQPQHF.

The chain uses TRBV5-4 and TRBJ2-7; TRBD1 aligns across 8 bases. The CDR3 loop spans 15 amino acids. CDR1 is SGHNT and CDR2 is YYREEE in the germline V gene (reference sequence). The V and J ends lost 4 bases and 7 bases, in that order; junction bases with no gene match: 13. In DNA, the CDR3 is TGTGCCAGCAGCCCAGGACAGGGACCTTTTGTAGAGCAGTACTTC. Protein sequence: CASSPGQGPFVEQYF.

The V gene is TRBV20-1, the J gene TRBJ1-5; 7 bases are a match to TRBD1. The CDR3 is 13 residues long. Germline-derived CDR1 and CDR2 are DFQATT and SNEGSKA (reference sequence). Unmatched junction bases numbered 6, after V lost 3 bases and J lost 7 bases. The CDR3 here is CSASIRGKQPQHF. The DNA for the CDR3 is TGCAGTGCTAGTATCAGGGGGAAGCAGCCCCAGCATTTT.

This chain links TRBV7-2 with TRBJ2-7; 10 nucleotides match TRBD2. Germline trimming cut 5 bases from V and 4 bases from J; bases unmatched to any gene: 14. CDR1 is SGHTA, CDR2 FQGNSA, per germline. The CDR3 totals 17 residues. The CDR3 region has the DNA TGTGCCAGCAGCCCCCGGGGGGGAGCGGGGGGGTTATACGAGCAGTACTTC. It specifies CASSPRGGAGGLYEQYF.

This chain links TRBV11-2 with TRBJ2-6; maybe TRBD2 (5 bases). Trimming left V 5 bases short and J 6 bases short, with 11 bases between. CDR3 length equals 14 residues. Germline CDR1 reads SGHAT; CDR2 reads FQNNGV. CDR3 residues: CASSKDGMANVLTF. In DNA form, the CDR3 reads TGTGCCAGCAGCAAGGACGGGATGGCCAACGTCCTGACTTTC.

The chain uses TRBV27 and TRBJ1-4; no clear D gene. The CDR3 has 14 amino acids. The germline V gene encodes CDR1 MNHEY and CDR2 SMNVEV (reference sequence). The V gene lost 3 bases and the J gene lost 5 bases, with 10 bases spanning the gap. CDR3 bases: TGTGCCAGCAGTTTTCGGAGCGTCAATGAAAAACTGTTTTTT. Its translation: CASSFRSVNEKLFF.

The V gene is TRBV15, the J gene TRBJ2-1; 8 bases map to TRBD1. The CDR3 spans 15 residues. Germline CDR1 LNHNV, CDR2 YYDKDF (reference sequence). The V and J ends lost 8 bases and 1 base, in that order; junction bases with no gene match: 7. Here the CDR3 DNA reads TGTGCCACCTCTGTGGGGACAGGTTCCTACAATGAGCAGTTCTTC. This sequence encodes CATSVGTGSYNEQFF.

The chain is built from TRBV28 and TRBJ2-7; possibly TRBD1 for D (6 bases). V lost 2 bases to trimming and J lost 0 bases, with 17 bases between them. Per germline, CDR1 MDHEN and CDR2 SYDVKM. The CDR3 extends over 17 amino acids. CDR3 protein: CASSLRKNRESSYEQYF. CDR3 nucleotides: TGTGCCAGCAGTTTACGTAAAAACAGGGAAAGCTCCTACGAGCAGTACTTC.

The V and J genes are TRBV6-1 and TRBJ2-7, with D possibly being TRBD2 (5 bases). This CDR3 has 17 amino acids. Germline CDR1 and CDR2: MNHNS and SASEGT. V lost 1 base to trimming and J lost 1 base, with 17 bases between them. This chain's CDR3 is CASSEVRRGPQSYEQYF. As DNA, the CDR3 is TGTGCCAGCAGTGAAGTAAGACGCGGGCCTCAATCCTACGAGCAGTACTTC.

This sequence joins TRBV6-5 and TRBJ2-7; tentatively, D is TRBD1 (5 bases). CDR1 and CDR2 (germline): MNHEY, SVGAGI. Trimming removed 7 bases at V and 5 bases at J, with 15 bases between. The CDR3 length is 13 residues. CDR3 sequence (DNA): TGTGCCAGCACTAGGGGCTTTTTAAACGAGCAGTACTTC. Translated, it gives CASTRGFLNEQYF.

The chain employs TRBV6-6 and TRBJ1-5; a weak D match, TRBD1 (5 bases). The V gene's germline CDR1 is MNHNY and CDR2 SVGAGI (reference sequence). Between the trimmed V and J ends, which lost 5 bases and 0 bases, there was a span of 14 bases. The CDR3 runs 16 residues. In DNA form, the CDR3 reads TGTGCCAGCAGTGGTTGGGGAGGGGATAGCAATCAGCCCCAGCATTTT. Amino acid sequence: CASSGWGGDSNQPQHF.

The chain links TRBV10-3 to TRBJ2-1; D possibly corresponds to TRBD2 (6 bases). CDR3 length: 15 amino acids. With 4 bases removed from V and 0 bases from J, the gap between germline ends came to 10 bases. The germline CDR1 and CDR2 sequences are ENHRY and SYGVKD. The CDR3 reads CAISAVGGSYNEQFF. The CDR3 DNA sequence: TGTGCCATCAGTGCGGTGGGAGGCTCCTACAATGAGCAGTTCTTC.

V and J are TRBV2 and TRBJ1-4; D is perhaps TRBD1 (5 bases). V lost 3 bases, J lost 7 bases, and 15 bases lay in between. The CDR3 loop spans 15 amino acids. Germline V gene sequence: CDR1 SNHLY, CDR2 FYNNEI. The CDR3 region has the DNA TGTGCCAGCAGTGAGGTAGGGGCAAGGAGTGAAAAACTGTTTTTT. As protein: CASSEVGARSEKLFF.

The V call is TRBV5-1, the J call TRBJ1-1; 7 bases fit TRBD1. The trim removed 3 bases at V and 4 bases at J, leaving 6 bases unmatched. Germline V gene data show CDR1 as SGHRS and CDR2 as YFSETQ. CDR3 length: 14 residues. The CDR3 protein is CASSWEQGSTEAFF. The CDR3 nucleotides read TGCGCCAGCAGCTGGGAACAGGGGAGCACTGAAGCTTTCTTT. Together with reference TRBV5-1 and TRBJ1-1, the CDR3 gives the full variable domain: KAGVTQTPRYLIKTRGQQVTLSCSPISGHRSVSWYQQTPGQGLQFLFEYFSETQRNKGNFPGRFSGRQFSNSRSEMNVSTLELGDSALYLCASSWEQGSTEAFFGQGTRLTVV.

V usage is TRBV7-2 and J usage is TRBJ2-1, with D possibly matching TRBD1 (5 bases). Trimming left V 1 base short and J 7 bases short, with 14 bases between. From germline, CDR1 is SGHTA and CDR2 FQGNSA. This CDR3 contains 15 residues. CDR3 DNA: TGTGCCAGCAGCTTAGGGTTCGCAGGGTTAAATGAGCAGTTCTTC. Translated: CASSLGFAGLNEQFF.